This TCR beta chain is drawn from a study of blood T cell repertoires in COVID-19 (dated by TCRdb to 2020 to 2021). Broadly, across the study: Samples covering the acute and convalescent phases of COVID-19 were provided by collaborators in the United States, Italy and Spain. The material from the prospective study consisted of cDNA or gDNA derived from T cells, B-cell-depleted T cells, or PBMCs. Subjects who had been exposed to COVID-19, were actively infected with it, or had recovered from it provided the deeply sampled blood TCRbeta repertoires that made up the dataset. The repertoires were released in a freely available public database intended as a resource for research on the immune response to SARS-CoV-2. Samples came from the ongoing ImmuneRACE study (first 160 participants) plus 1,254 subjects from 6 global collaborators. The sample metadata nearly always contained a de-identified subject ID, COVID-19 status, age in years and sex. Where available, HLA class I and class II types were obtained from metadata supplied by the sample provider rather than from assay-based typing. Here is what the overall study found, with its caveats: How much clinical and demographic metadata was included differed by source and by participant, and the metadata was provided uncurated.

TCRbeta CDR3 regions were amplified from genomic DNA using the immunoSEQ Assay, a bias-controlled multiplex PCR. The paper's processing steps were these. Within the assay, amplification of reference gene primers was used to estimate how many nucleated cells each sample contained. To quantify the absolute abundance of each unique TCRbeta CDR3 rearrangement, sequence reads were collapsed and filtered. For each sample, productive Simpson clonality was calculated as the square root of Simpson's diversity index across productive rearrangements. Not all clones reach the TCRdb copy of this immuneACCESS table, which keeps in-frame sequences only. Checked studies attribute under half of the gap to unresolved V genes and leave the rest unexplained. V and J calls and clone size are those listed in that table; D and trimming were worked out from the DNA. In this sample the table shows about 330,000 clones, around 90% of which occur a single time. The leading ten clones occupy less than 20% of the sample.

Participants in the prospective study were aged roughly 18 to 100 years, lived in some 24 United States geographic areas, and enrolled through a virtual design. In the prospective study, participants were assigned to cohorts based on the clinical history participants reported in a screening survey and a study questionnaire. ImmuneRACE Cohort 3 recovered participants were defined by two consecutive negative NP/OP PCR tests, healthcare professional clearance, or symptom resolution. Mobile phlebotomists in the prospective study collected whole blood, serum and a nasopharyngeal or oropharyngeal swab from every participant. Participants in the prospective study had the option to provide additional blood draws and questionnaires over a roughly two-month period. Prospective study blood samples were shipped either frozen or at room temperature before DNA extraction. With respect to this clone: The antigen it binds to is not known. One base away there is no much larger clone; base qualities are not given.

The receptor was isolated from a woman aged 25 to 39 who had recovered from COVID-19. Input material: PBMCs or T cells enriched from blood (not recorded which).

The encoded CDR3 is CASRNRVGQTQYF. In nucleotides, the sequence is TGTGCCAGCAGAAACAGGGTAGGGCAGACCCAGTACTTC. The sequence joins TRBV7-8 to TRBJ2-5; TRBD1 is perhaps the D gene, given 6 matching bases. The CDR3 measures 13 amino acids from cysteine to phenylalanine. Only the CDR3 portion is preserved as DNA: 39 bases, with reading frame beginning at the first base. V and J are truncated by 6 bases and 6 bases respectively, leaving an intervening sequence of 14 bases. Based on the germline V gene, the CDR1 and CDR2 sequences are SGHVS and FQNEAQ.